The rows below give T cell receptor beta chains drawn from one sample of a study of T cells in Graves' hyperthyroidism and ophthalmopathy. Via MiXCR, TCRdb re-called the multiplex PCR reads, giving one row per CDR3 protein. The repertoire holds nearly 600,000 distinct CDR3 sequences, with about 15% as singletons. Specimen: blood. The receptors stem from a woman aged 25-40 years with Graves' hyperthyroidism that later progressed to Graves' ophthalmopathy. Both conserved end residues are part of each CDR3. A D gene is named only where the DNA matches it firmly. Where a row states a size, it is once, few, many or the class of an expanded clone; other rows omit it.

TRBV7-2,few,.,TRBJ2-7,TGTGCCAGCAGCTTAGCAACCTCGTTGGACGAGCAGTACTTC,CASSLATSLDEQYF
TRBV6-1,many,.,TRBJ1-1,TGTGCCAGCAGCACCGTAGCCGCCTTGGGCACTGAAGCTTTCTTT,CASSTVAALGTEAFF
TRBV6-1,many,TRBD1,TRBJ2-7,TGTGCCAGCAGTGAACGACAGGGTCCCGTAAGCGAGCAGTACTTC,CASSERQGPVSEQYF
TRBV2,many,TRBD2,TRBJ2-5,TGTGCCAGCAGAGCTAGCGGAGAGACCCAGTACTTC,CASRASGETQYF
TRBV11-3,many,.,TRBJ2-1,TGTGCCAGCAGCTTAGGAGGTTACAATGAGCAGTTCTTC,CASSLGGYNEQFF
TRBV4-2,.,.,TRBJ1-2,TGTGCCAGCAGCCCCCGGGCAGCTGGGAATGGCTACACCTTC,CASSPRAAGNGYTF
TRBV6-1,few,.,TRBJ1-2,TGTGCCAGCAGTGACGGACAGCAAGCTAACTATGGCTACACCTTC,CASSDGQQANYGYTF
TRBV28,many,.,TRBJ2-3,TGTGCCAGCACCGTTACCTCAGCAGATACGCAGTATTTT,CASTVTSADTQYF
TRBV27,many,.,TRBJ2-3,TGTGCCAGCAGTTTACTGGGTACGCAGTATTTT,CASSLLGTQYF
TRBV20-1,few,TRBD1,TRBJ1-6,TGCAGTGCTGAGGGACAGGGGGCGAATTCACCCCTCCACTTT,CSAEGQGANSPLHF
TRBV29-1,many,.,TRBJ1-2,TGCAGCGTGGACCCTAGTCCTGGCTATGGCTACACCTTC,CSVDPSPGYGYTF
TRBV2,many,.,TRBJ2-5,TGTGCCAGCAGTGAAGGATCTGTTCAAGAGACCCAGTACTTC,CASSEGSVQETQYF
TRBV3-1,many,.,TRBJ1-1,TGTGCCAGCAGCCAAGATCGAGGGGGGAGTGAAGCTTTCTTT,CASSQDRGGSEAFF
TRBV11-3,many,TRBD2,TRBJ2-1,TGTGCCAGCAGCGTCAGCGGGGCCCCCTCCTACAATGAGCAGTTCTTC,CASSVSGAPSYNEQFF
TRBV5-5,many,.,TRBJ1-2,TGTGCCAGCAGCTTGACGGAATCTAACTATGGCTACACCTTC,CASSLTESNYGYTF
TRBV7-2,.,.,TRBJ1-1,TGTGCCAGTTTGGGTGGGGGCGCGAGGACTGAAGCTTTCTTT,CASLGGGARTEAFF
TRBV3-1,many,.,TRBJ1-2,TGTGCCAGCAGCCAGTCGGCTAACTATGGCTACACCTTC,CASSQSANYGYTF
TRBV3-1,many,.,TRBJ2-2,TGTGCCAGCAGTTTACAGGGAGCCGGGGAGCTGTTTTTT,CASSLQGAGELFF
TRBV24-1,.,TRBD2,TRBJ2-5,TGTGCCACCAGTGTCCCGGGACTAGCGGGAGACCGGGAGACCCAGTACTTC,CATSVPGLAGDRETQYF
TRBV11-3,many,.,TRBJ1-1,TGTGCCAGCAGCTTCTTACTTAGGGGCGACACTGAAGCTTTCTTT,CASSFLLRGDTEAFF
TRBV29-1,few,TRBD1,TRBJ1-2,TGCAGCATTCGACAGGGACCGGACTATGGCTACACCTTC,CSIRQGPDYGYTF
TRBV12-5,few,.,TRBJ2-1,TGTGCTAGTGCCCAGGGAGCCAACAATGAGCAGTTCTTC,CASAQGANNEQFF
TRBV6-5,many,.,TRBJ1-1,TGTGCCAGCAGTTACAATCCGGGACGTGGGGTCCCTGAAGCTTTCTTT,CASSYNPGRGVPEAFF
TRBV18,few,.,TRBJ2-5,TGTGCCAGCGGCACTCCGGGGAGAAGGTACTTC,CASGTPGRRYF
TRBV4-1,.,.,TRBJ1-1,TGCGCCAGCAGTCGGTTGGAGGGGATGAACACTGAAGCTTTCTTT,CASSRLEGMNTEAFF
TRBV30,many,.,TRBJ1-1,TGTGCCTGGAGTCGCAGCCCTCCCGGGCAAGCTTTCTTT,CAWSRSPPGQAFF
TRBV6-2/TRBV6-3,.,TRBD1,TRBJ2-2,TGTGCCAGCAGGGGACAGGGGGCGGTCGGGGAGCTGTTTTTT,CASRGQGAVGELFF
TRBV27,few,.,TRBJ2-7,TGTGCCAGCAGTTACTTGTCGCGAGCCTTTACCTACGAGCAGTACTTC,CASSYLSRAFTYEQYF
TRBV2,many,.,TRBJ1-5,TGTGCCAGCAGTGAAGGCAGGACGAGCAATCAGCCCCAGCATTTT,CASSEGRTSNQPQHF
TRBV20-1,many,TRBD1,TRBJ1-4,TGCAGTGCCAAGGCCCGTTACAGGGGGCTTCGGATCCGCCTGAATGAAAAACTGTTTTTT,CSAKARYRGLRIRLNEKLFF
TRBV29-1,many,TRBD2,TRBJ2-1,TGCAGTCTTAAAGGACTAGCGGATAATGAGCAGTTCTTC,CSLKGLADNEQFF
TRBV7-3,.,.,TRBJ2-3,TGTGCCAGCAGCTTAGACAGCCCGCCATTTGATACGCAGTATTTT,CASSLDSPPFDTQYF
TRBV9,.,TRBD1,TRBJ2-7,TGTGCCAGCAGCCAGACCGGGACAGGGAGCGAGCAGTACTTC,CASSQTGTGSEQYF
TRBV18,many,.,TRBJ1-5,TGTGCCAGCTCAGAACAGGGTAATCAGCCCCAGCATTTT,CASSEQGNQPQHF
TRBV27,.,TRBD1,TRBJ2-1,TGTGCCAGCAGTCTTACAGGGGCCTACGAGCAGTTCTTC,CASSLTGAYEQFF
TRBV4-3,.,.,TRBJ2-3,TGCGCCAGCAAAGAGACACTTAGCACAGATACGCAGTATTTT,CASKETLSTDTQYF
TRBV11-2,many,TRBD1,TRBJ1-4,TGTGCCAGCAGCCCGGGACAGGGACGCGGTGAAAAACTGTTTTTT,CASSPGQGRGEKLFF
TRBV25-1,.,TRBD2,TRBJ2-7,TGTGCCAGCATATTTCCACAGGCGATAGGACTAGCGGGAGGCAAAAGGGCGTACGAGCAGTACTTC,CASIFPQAIGLAGGKRAYEQYF
TRBV12-3/TRBV12-4,many,.,TRBJ1-5,TGTGCCAGCAGTCTCGAGATGACAGTTAGCAATCAGCCCCAGCATTTT,CASSLEMTVSNQPQHF
TRBV28,many,.,TRBJ2-2,TGTGCCAGCAGTTTCCAGGGGGAGCTGTTTTTT,CASSFQGELFF
TRBV24-1,many,.,TRBJ2-3,TGTGCCACCAGTGACACCTCCCCTGGGGGGGCAGGAGATACGCAGTATTTT,CATSDTSPGGAGDTQYF
TRBV5-6,.,.,TRBJ1-5,TGTGCCAGCAGCACCTACGGGACCCTGGGGGCCCATCAGCCCCAGCATTTT,CASSTYGTLGAHQPQHF
TRBV12-3/TRBV12-4,few,TRBD2,TRBJ2-3,TGTGCCTGCAGTTTGAGCCTAGCGGGAACAGATACGCAGTATTTT,CACSLSLAGTDTQYF
TRBV7-8,many,TRBD1,TRBJ1-4,TGTGCCAGCAGCTTCGACAGGGGATTTAATGAAAAACTGTTTTTT,CASSFDRGFNEKLFF